This T cell receptor beta chain came from a study of shared clonotypes between healthy human individuals. Study-level information: In total, the donors were two women and a few men aged 18 to 49. Overall study findings and caveats: Between a handful of donors, naive CD4 clonotypes were shared at a level of about 5%. Rarefaction indicated that sorted-subset sequencing remained incomplete although depth was large. A generally larger estimated richness was seen in naive subsets than in memory subsets.

The count of this clone is one. Its antigen is currently unknown. The same CDR3 also results from other DNA sequences found in this sample. Only CD45RO-negative cells positively selected for CCR7 counted as naive CD8 cells, so terminally differentiated effector memory CD45RA+ cells were excluded. Here immunoSEQ multiplex PCR was the method, and the copy in TCRdb shows in-frame clones only, minus some. This table holds around 2,000,000 clones, about 94% found once. Trimming pared 0 bases from V and 8 bases from J, leaving 5 bases between. Germline CDR1 reads LGHNA; CDR2 reads YSLEER. This CDR3 comprises 12 residues.

The sample comprised naive CD8+ T cells sorted from blood. The rearrangement links TRBV4-3 to TRBJ2-1; D is possibly TRBD1 (5 bases). The TCR sequence derives from a man aged 18 to 30 in good health. The CDR3 loop is CASSQDRDEQFF. CDR3 nucleotide sequence: TGCGCCAGCAGCCAAGACAGGGATGAGCAGTTCTTC.